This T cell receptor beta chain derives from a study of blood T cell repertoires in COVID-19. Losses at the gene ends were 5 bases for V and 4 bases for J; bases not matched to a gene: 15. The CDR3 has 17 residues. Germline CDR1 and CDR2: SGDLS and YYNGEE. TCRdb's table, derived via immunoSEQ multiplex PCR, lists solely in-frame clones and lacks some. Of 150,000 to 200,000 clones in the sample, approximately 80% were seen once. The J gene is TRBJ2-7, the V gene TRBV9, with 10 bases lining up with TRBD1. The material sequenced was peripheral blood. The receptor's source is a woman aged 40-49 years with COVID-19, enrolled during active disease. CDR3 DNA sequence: TGTGCCAGCAGTGTACCGGTAGGGACAGGGGACAAATACGAGCAGTACGTC. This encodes CASSVPVGTGDKYEQYV.